This T cell receptor (beta chain) was retrieved from a study of T cell clonality in common variable immunodeficiency. Findings and caveats of the study: In common variable immunodeficiency, TCR beta chains reportedly carried fewer deletions and N-nucleotide insertions. Links between repertoire features and CVID complications were heterogeneity-limited. Compared with controls, CVID subjects had fewer shared TCRbeta clones.

Trimming stripped 1 base from V and 6 bases from J, with 12 bases between. CDR1 and CDR2 from the germline V gene are SGHTA and FQGNSA. This CDR3 is built from 14 residues. Repertoires were generated with immunoSEQ multiplex PCR, while TCRdb's copy carries only in-frame clones and drops some. The specimen's table records 8,000 or so clones. As concerns this clone: Antigen specificity is unknown. The read is 3 residues too short to cover the CDR3 end, so that end is filled in from the germline J gene.

Reduced serum IgG, IgA and/or IgM plus specific antibody deficiency defined CVID. Heparinized whole blood, roughly 4.5 to 8 ml, came from each donor. The specimen sequenced was peripheral blood mononuclear cells. This clonotype was sampled from a human donor with common variable immunodeficiency. The rearrangement joins TRBV7-2 to TRBJ1-2; D remains unclear. The CDR3: CASSLEGVRDGYTF. CDR3 DNA, as far as it was read: TGTGCCAGCAGCTTAGAAGGCGTGAGGGATGGC.